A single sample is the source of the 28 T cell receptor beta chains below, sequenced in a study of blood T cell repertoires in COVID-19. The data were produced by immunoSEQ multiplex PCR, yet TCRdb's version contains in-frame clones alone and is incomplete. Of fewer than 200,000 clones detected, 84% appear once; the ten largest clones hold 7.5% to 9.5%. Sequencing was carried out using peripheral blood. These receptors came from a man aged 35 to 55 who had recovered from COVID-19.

The CDR3 bases are TGTGCCAGCAGCTTAGCTCTGGGCACTGCCTACGAGCAGTACTTC. It encodes CASSLALGTAYEQYF. This chain links TRBV7-9 with TRBJ2-7; D call uncertain. CDR1 SEHNR and CDR2 FQNEAQ come from the germline V gene (reference sequence). Trimming removed 0 bases at V and 2 bases at J, with 11 bases between. This CDR3 has 15 amino acids.

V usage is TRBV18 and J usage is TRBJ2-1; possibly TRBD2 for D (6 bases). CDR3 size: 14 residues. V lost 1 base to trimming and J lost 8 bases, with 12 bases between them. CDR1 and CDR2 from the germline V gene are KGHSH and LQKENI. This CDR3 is CASSPRRGSDEQFF. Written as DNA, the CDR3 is TGTGCCAGCTCACCACGGAGGGGAAGCGATGAGCAGTTCTTC.

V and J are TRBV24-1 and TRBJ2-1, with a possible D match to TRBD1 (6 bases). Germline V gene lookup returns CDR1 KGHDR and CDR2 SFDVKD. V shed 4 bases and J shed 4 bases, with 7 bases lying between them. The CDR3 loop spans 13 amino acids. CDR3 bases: TGTGCCACCAGTGAGGACAGTTACAATGAGCAGTTCTTC. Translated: CATSEDSYNEQFF.

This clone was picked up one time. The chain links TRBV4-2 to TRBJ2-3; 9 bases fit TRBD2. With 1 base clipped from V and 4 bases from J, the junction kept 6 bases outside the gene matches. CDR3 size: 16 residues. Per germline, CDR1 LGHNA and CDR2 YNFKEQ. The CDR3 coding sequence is TGTGCCAGCAGCCAAGGCCCTAGCGGGGTTGCAGATACGCAGTATTTT. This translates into CASSQGPSGVADTQYF.

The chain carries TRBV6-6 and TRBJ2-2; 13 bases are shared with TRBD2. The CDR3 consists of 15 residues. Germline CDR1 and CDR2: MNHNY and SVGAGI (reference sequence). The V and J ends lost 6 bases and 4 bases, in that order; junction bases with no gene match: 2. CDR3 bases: TGTGCCAGCAGGGGACTAGCGGGGTCCACCGGGGAGCTGTTTTTT. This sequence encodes CASRGLAGSTGELFF.

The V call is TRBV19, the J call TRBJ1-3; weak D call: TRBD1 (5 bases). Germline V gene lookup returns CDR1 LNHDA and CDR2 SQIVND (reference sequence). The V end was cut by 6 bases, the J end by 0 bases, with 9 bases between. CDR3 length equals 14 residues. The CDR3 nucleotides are TGTGCCAGTAGGGACACCCGCTCTGGAAACACCATATATTTT. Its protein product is CASRDTRSGNTIYF.

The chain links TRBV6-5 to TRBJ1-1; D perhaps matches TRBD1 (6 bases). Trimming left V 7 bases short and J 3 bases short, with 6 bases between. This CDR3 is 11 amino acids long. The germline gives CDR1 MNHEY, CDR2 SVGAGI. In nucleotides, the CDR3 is TGTGCCAGCAAGGGGGACACTGAAGCTTTCTTT. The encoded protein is CASKGDTEAFF.

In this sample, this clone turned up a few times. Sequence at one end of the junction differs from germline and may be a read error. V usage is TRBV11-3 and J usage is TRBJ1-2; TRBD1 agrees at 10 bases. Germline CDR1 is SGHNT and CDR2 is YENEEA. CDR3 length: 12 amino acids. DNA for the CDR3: TGTGCCAGCAGCTCGGGACAGGGGAAAGCCCTCTTC. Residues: CASSSGQGKALF.

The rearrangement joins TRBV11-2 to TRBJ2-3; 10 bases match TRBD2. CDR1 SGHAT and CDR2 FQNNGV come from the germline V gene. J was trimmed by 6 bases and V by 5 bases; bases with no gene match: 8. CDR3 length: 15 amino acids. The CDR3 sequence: CASSHPGTSADTQYF. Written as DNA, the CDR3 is TGTGCCAGCAGCCACCCCGGGACTAGCGCCGATACGCAGTATTTT.

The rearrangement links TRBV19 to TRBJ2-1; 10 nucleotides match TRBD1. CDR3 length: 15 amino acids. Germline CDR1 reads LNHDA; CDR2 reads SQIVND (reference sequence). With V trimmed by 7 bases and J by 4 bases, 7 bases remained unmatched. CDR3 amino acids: CASTPGTGVYNEQFF. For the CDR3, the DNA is TGTGCCAGTACCCCCGGGACAGGGGTGTACAATGAGCAGTTCTTC.

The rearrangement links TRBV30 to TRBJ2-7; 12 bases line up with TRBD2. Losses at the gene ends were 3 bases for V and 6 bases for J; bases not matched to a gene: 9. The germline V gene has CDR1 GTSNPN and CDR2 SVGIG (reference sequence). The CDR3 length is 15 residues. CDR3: CAWRGTSGRISEQYF. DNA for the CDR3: TGTGCCTGGAGGGGAACTAGCGGGAGGATATCCGAGCAGTACTTC.

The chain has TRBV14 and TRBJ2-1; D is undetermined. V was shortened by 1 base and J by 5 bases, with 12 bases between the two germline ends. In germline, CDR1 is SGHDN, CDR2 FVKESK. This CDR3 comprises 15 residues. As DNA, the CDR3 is TGTGCCAGCAGCCAAGGCCCGGAGAAGCACAATGAGCAGTTCTTC. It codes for CASSQGPEKHNEQFF. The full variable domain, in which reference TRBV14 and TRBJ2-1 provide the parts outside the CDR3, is EAGVTQFPSHSVIEKGQTVTLRCDPISGHDNLYWYRRVMGKEIKFLLHFVKESKQDESGMPNNRFLAERTGGTYSTLKVQPAELEDSGVYFCASSQGPEKHNEQFFGPGTRLTVL.

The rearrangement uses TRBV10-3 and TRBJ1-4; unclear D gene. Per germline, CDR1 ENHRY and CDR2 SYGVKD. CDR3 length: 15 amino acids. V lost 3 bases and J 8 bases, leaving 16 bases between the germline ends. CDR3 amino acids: CAISERTPSGEKLFF. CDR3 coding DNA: TGTGCCATCAGTGAAAGGACTCCCAGCGGCGAAAAACTGTTTTTT.

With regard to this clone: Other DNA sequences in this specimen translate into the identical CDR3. The CDR3 coding sequence is TGTGCCAGCAGCTTAGGAAGTGGGTCAGGAATTTCACCCCTCCACTTT. As protein: CASSLGSGSGISPLHF. V usage is TRBV7-9 and J usage is TRBJ1-6, with D uncertain. From germline, CDR1 is SEHNR and CDR2 FQNEAQ (reference sequence). Trimming shortened V by 1 base and J by 9 bases, and 16 bases separated the two germline ends. The CDR3 spans 16 residues.

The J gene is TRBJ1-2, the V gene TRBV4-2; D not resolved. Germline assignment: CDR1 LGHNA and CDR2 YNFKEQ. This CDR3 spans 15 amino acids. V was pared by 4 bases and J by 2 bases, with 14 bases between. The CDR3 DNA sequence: TGTGCCAGCAGCCGGCGTGGGGAGGGAAACTATGGCTACACCTTC. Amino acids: CASSRRGEGNYGYTF.

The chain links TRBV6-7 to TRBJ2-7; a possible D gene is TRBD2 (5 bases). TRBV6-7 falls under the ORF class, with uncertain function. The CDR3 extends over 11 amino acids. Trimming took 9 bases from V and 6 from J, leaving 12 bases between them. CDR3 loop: CARRGRGEQYF. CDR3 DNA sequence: TGTGCCAGAAGAGGCCGGGGCGAGCAGTACTTC.

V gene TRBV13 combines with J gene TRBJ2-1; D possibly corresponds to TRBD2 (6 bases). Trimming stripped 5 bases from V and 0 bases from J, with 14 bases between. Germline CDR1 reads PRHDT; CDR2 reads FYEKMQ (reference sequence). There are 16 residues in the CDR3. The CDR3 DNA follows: TGTGCCAGCAGCACCAAGGAGGGAAGCTCCTACAATGAGCAGTTCTTC. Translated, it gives CASSTKEGSSYNEQFF.

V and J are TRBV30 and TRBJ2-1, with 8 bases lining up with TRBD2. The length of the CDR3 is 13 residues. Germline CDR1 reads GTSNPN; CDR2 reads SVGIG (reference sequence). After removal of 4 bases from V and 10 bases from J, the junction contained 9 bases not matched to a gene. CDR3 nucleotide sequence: TGTGCCTGGACCCTCGGGGCGGGAGGAGAGCAGTTCTTC. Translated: CAWTLGAGGEQFF.

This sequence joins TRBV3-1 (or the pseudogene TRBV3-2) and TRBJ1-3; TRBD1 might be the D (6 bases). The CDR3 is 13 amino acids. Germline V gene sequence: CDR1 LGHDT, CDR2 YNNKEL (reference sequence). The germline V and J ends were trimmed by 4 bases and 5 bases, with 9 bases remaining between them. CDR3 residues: CASSRTVRNTIYF. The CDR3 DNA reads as TGTGCCAGCAGCCGGACAGTGCGAAACACCATATATTTT.

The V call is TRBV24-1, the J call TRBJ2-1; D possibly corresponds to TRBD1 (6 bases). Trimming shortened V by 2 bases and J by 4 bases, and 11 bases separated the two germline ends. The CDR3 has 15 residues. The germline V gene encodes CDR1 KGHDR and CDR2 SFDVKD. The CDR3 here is CATSDSGQKYNEQFF. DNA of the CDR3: TGTGCCACCAGTGATTCAGGACAGAAATACAATGAGCAGTTCTTC.

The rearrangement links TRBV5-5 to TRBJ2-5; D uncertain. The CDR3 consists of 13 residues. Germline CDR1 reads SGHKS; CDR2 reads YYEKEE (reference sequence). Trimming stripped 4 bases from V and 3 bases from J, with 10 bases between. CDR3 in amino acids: CASSLRQEETQYF. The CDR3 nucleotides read TGTGCCAGCAGCCTCCGACAAGAAGAGACCCAGTACTTC.

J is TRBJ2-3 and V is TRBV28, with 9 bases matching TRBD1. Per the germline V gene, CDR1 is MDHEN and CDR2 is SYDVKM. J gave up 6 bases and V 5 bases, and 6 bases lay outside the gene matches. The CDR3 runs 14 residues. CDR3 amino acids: CASSTRTGVDTQYF. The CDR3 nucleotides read TGTGCCAGCAGTACTCGGACAGGGGTGGATACGCAGTATTTT.

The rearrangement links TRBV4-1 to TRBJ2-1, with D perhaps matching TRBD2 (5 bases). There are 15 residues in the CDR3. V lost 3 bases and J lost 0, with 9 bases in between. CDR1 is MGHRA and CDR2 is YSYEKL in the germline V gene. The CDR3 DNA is TGCGCCAGCAGCCATGACTACCCCTCCTACAATGAGCAGTTCTTC. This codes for CASSHDYPSYNEQFF.

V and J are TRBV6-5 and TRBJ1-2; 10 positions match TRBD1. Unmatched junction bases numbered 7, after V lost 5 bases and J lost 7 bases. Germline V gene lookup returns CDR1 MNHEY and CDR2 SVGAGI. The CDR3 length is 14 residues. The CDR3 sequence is CASSSPGQGVGYTF. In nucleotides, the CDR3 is TGTGCCAGCAGTAGCCCCGGACAGGGGGTTGGCTACACCTTC.

The CDR3 coding sequence is TGTGCCAGCAGCCCCAGGGGTTTGGCTAATGAAAAACTGTTTTTT. Encoded protein: CASSPRGLANEKLFF. J is TRBJ1-4 and V is TRBV7-2, with D maybe TRBD1 (6 bases). The CDR3 consists of 15 residues. Trimming cost V 5 bases and J 3 bases, with 13 bases left between them. Germline assignment: CDR1 SGHTA and CDR2 FQGNSA.

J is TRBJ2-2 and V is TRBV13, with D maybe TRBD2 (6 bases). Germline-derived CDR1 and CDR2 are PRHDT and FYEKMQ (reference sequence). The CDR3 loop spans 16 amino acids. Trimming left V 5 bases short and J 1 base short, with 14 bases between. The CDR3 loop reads CASSRSVGGNTGELFF. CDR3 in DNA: TGTGCCAGCAGCCGCTCAGTCGGGGGGAACACCGGGGAGCTGTTTTTT.

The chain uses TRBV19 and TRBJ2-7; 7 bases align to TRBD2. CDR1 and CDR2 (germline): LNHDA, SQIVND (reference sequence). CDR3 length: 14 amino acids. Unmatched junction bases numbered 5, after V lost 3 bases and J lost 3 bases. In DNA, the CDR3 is TGTGCCAGTAGTATGGGGGGGACCCTCTACGAGCAGTACTTC. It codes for CASSMGGTLYEQYF.

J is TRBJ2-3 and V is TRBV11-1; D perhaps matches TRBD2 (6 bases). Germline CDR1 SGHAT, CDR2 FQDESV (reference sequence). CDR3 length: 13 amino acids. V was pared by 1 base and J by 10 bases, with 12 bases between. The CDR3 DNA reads TGTGCCAGCAGCTTAGGGGGGACTTTCTCGCAGTATTTT. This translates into CASSLGGTFSQYF.